What follows are 18 T cell receptor beta chains derived from one specimen sequenced in a study of cytomegalovirus exposure and HLA in healthy donors. Method: immunoSEQ multiplex PCR; TCRdb's copy keeps in-frame clones and lacks some. In the table there are 120,000 or so clones, roughly 87% of which are singletons. The sequenced sample was PBMCs. The receptor set was obtained from a woman between 18 and 29 years old in good health and CMV-seronegative.

This clone was counted only a few times. The chain has TRBV6-5 and TRBJ1-5; no definite D call. The germline V gene encodes CDR1 MNHEY and CDR2 SVGAGI. The CDR3 covers 14 residues. V lost 2 bases to trimming and J lost 3 bases, with 8 bases between them. CDR3 amino acids: CASSYGRTNQPQHF. The DNA for the CDR3 is TGTGCCAGCAGTTACGGGAGGACCAATCAGCCCCAGCATTTT.

The chain is built from TRBV5-4 and TRBJ1-1; no definite D call. The length of the CDR3 is 14 residues. V lost 1 base, J lost 1 base, and 8 bases lay in between. Germline V lookup: CDR1 SGHNT, CDR2 YYREEE (reference sequence). CDR3 DNA sequence: TGTGCCAGCAGCTTGTCCAGATCGAACACTGAAGCTTTCTTT. It yields the protein CASSLSRSNTEAFF.

The V and J genes are TRBV2 and TRBJ1-2; D gene unclear. The V gene lost 4 bases and the J gene lost 0 bases, with 9 bases spanning the gap. Germline V gives CDR1 SNHLY, CDR2 FYNNEI. This CDR3 is built from 14 residues. In DNA form, the CDR3 reads TGTGCCAGCAGTGTTTGGCAGTCTAACTATGGCTACACCTTC. It is translated as CASSVWQSNYGYTF.

Remarks on this clone: Germline and junction disagree at one end, which may indicate a read error. The V gene is TRBV10-1, the J gene TRBJ2-1; the match to TRBD1 covers 8 bases. The CDR3 extends over 13 amino acids. From germline, CDR1 is WNHNN and CDR2 SYGVQD (reference sequence). The CDR3 DNA sequence: TGCGCCAGCAGTGCATCCTCGGACAGGGCATCGGTCTTC. It translates to CASSASSDRASVF.

The chain recombines TRBV6-5 with TRBJ1-1; 7 bases agree with TRBD1. This CDR3 is 13 amino acids long. The J segment lost 8 bases and the V segment lost 8 bases, leaving 11 bases of the junction unmatched. Per germline, CDR1 MNHEY and CDR2 SVGAGI. The CDR3, as DNA: TGTGCCAGCGGAGCCGCTACGGGACAGGAAGCTTTCTTT. This codes for CASGAATGQEAFF.

V is TRBV11-2 and J is TRBJ2-7; D is perhaps TRBD1 (7 bases). Germline CDR1 reads SGHAT; CDR2 reads FQNNGV. The CDR3 runs 15 residues. Trimming cost V 5 bases and J 4 bases, with 18 bases left between them. The CDR3 is CASSPGRGVVYEQYV. The CDR3 coding sequence is TGTGCCAGCAGCCCAGGCAGGGGGGTGGTATACGAGCAGTACGTC.

V and J are TRBV10-2 and TRBJ1-3; possible D gene TRBD1, 6 bases. The CDR3 runs to 15 residues. The V and J ends lost 5 bases and 0 bases respectively, with 11 bases between them. Germline-derived CDR1 and CDR2 are WSHSY and SAAADI. CDR3 residues: CASSWTASSGNTIYF. Here the CDR3 DNA reads TGCGCCAGCAGTTGGACAGCGAGCTCTGGAAACACCATATATTTT.

About this clone: Germline is not matched at one junction end, which may reflect a read error. The genes are TRBV4-3 and TRBJ2-3, with D perhaps matching TRBD1 (6 bases). CDR1 and CDR2 (germline): LGHNA, YSLEER. The CDR3 has 16 amino acids. CDR3 sequence (DNA): TGCGCCAGCAGCCAAGACCATGAAAGACAGGTCGGGACCATCAATTTT. Translating gives CASSQDHERQVGTINF.

The chain couples TRBV7-2 to TRBJ2-7; maybe TRBD1 (6 bases). Germline V gene sequence: CDR1 SGHTA, CDR2 FQGNSA. The CDR3 extends over 14 amino acids. V dropped 5 bases and J dropped 0 bases, with 11 bases sitting between them. The CDR3 is CASSLGQSSYEQYV. CDR3 DNA sequence: TGTGCCAGCAGCCTAGGACAGAGCTCCTACGAGCAGTACGTC.

V is TRBV6-5 and J is TRBJ2-3; 8 bases line up with TRBD2. This CDR3 spans 15 amino acids. With 0 bases clipped from V and 9 bases from J, the junction kept 8 bases outside the gene matches. Germline V gene data show CDR1 as MNHEY and CDR2 as SVGAGI. The CDR3 DNA reads as TGTGCCAGCAGTTACTCGAGCCTCTCTAGCGGGACGCAGTATTTT. The encoded protein is CASSYSSLSSGTQYF.

The gene calls are TRBV18 and TRBJ1-5; possible D gene TRBD1, 5 bases. Germline CDR1 KGHSH, CDR2 LQKENI. Trimming took off 4 bases at V and 0 bases at J, with 7 bases between the two ends. This CDR3 region has 14 residues. CDR3 coding DNA: TGTGCCAGCTCACAACAGGATAGCAATCAGCCCCAGCATTTT. Its translation: CASSQQDSNQPQHF.

This chain links TRBV5-6 with TRBJ2-2, with TRBD2 identical over 10 bases. The germline V gene encodes CDR1 SGHDT and CDR2 YYEEEE. J was trimmed by 2 bases and V by 4 bases; bases with no gene match: 11. The CDR3 totals 18 residues. For the CDR3, the DNA is TGTGCCAGCAGCCTCACCCCTAGCGGGAGAGCAAACACCGGGGAGCTGTTTTTT. It encodes CASSLTPSGRANTGELFF.

The chain carries TRBV9 and TRBJ2-1; a weak D match, TRBD2 (6 bases). Trimming pared 6 bases from V and 8 bases from J, leaving 12 bases between. Germline-derived CDR1 and CDR2 are SGDLS and YYNGEE. The CDR3 spans 12 residues. CDR3 in DNA: TGTGCCAGCAAAGGCGGGGCCGATGAGCAGTTCTTC. Translated: CASKGGADEQFF.

This clone was detected only once. The V gene is TRBV4-1, the J gene TRBJ2-7; TRBD1 agrees at 8 bases. Looked up from germline, CDR1 is MGHRA and CDR2 is YSYEKL. The CDR3 contains 14 residues. Unmatched junction bases numbered 3, after V lost 5 bases and J lost 0 bases. CDR3 DNA sequence: TGCGCCAGCAGCGTAGACAGGGGCTCCTACGAGCAGTACTTC. It codes for CASSVDRGSYEQYF.

This rearrangement joins TRBV19 to TRBJ1-1; D is unresolved. There are 12 residues in the CDR3. Trimming pared 5 bases from V and 1 base from J, leaving 5 bases between. The germline CDR1 and CDR2 sequences are LNHDA and SQIVND (reference sequence). CDR3 bases: TGTGCCAGTAGTTACGGGAACACTGAAGCTTTCTTT. The encoded protein is CASSYGNTEAFF.

This sequence joins TRBV18 and TRBJ1-2, with a tentative D call TRBD1 (6 bases). The V and J ends lost 2 bases and 3 bases respectively, with 7 bases between them. Germline V lookup: CDR1 KGHSH, CDR2 LQKENI. The CDR3 totals 13 residues. In DNA form, the CDR3 reads TGTGCCAGCTCACCAAGACAGGACTATGGCTACACCTTC. This sequence encodes CASSPRQDYGYTF. The full variable domain, completed using reference TRBV18 and TRBJ1-2, is NAGVMQNPRHLVRRRGQEARLRCSPMKGHSHVYWYRQLPEEGLKFMVYLQKENIIDESGMPKERFSAEFPKEGPSILRIQQVVRGDSAAYFCASSPRQDYGYTFGSGTRLTVV.

V gene TRBV2 combines with J gene TRBJ2-5; 7 positions agree with TRBD1. The length of the CDR3 is 15 residues. The V segment lost 6 bases and the J segment 4 bases; nucleotides outside the gene matches: 11. CDR1 is SNHLY and CDR2 is FYNNEI in the germline V gene. DNA of the CDR3: TGTGCCAGCAGGGCGACAGGGATTAGTAGAGAGACCCAGTACTTC. Translation: CASRATGISRETQYF.

Only a few counts were recorded for this clone. The chain employs TRBV25-1 and TRBJ1-2, with D perhaps matching TRBD1 (5 bases). The length of the CDR3 is 12 residues. Germline V gene sequence: CDR1 MGHDK, CDR2 SYGVNS. Trimming removed 3 bases from V and 3 bases from J, with 5 bases in between. The CDR3 DNA reads TGTGCCAGCAGTGACAGGGACTATGGCTACACCTTC. Its translation: CASSDRDYGYTF.